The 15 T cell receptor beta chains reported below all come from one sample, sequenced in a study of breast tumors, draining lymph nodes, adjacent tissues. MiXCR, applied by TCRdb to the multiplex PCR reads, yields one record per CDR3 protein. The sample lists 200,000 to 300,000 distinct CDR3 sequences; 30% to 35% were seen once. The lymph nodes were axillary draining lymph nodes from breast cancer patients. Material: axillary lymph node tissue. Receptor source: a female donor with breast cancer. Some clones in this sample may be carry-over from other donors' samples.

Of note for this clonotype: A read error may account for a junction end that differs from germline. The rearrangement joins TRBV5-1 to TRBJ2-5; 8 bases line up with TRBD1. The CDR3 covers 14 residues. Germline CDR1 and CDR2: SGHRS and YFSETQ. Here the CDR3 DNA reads TGCGCCAGCAGCGGATGGACAGGGCAAGACACCCAGTACTTC. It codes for CASSGWTGQDTQYF.

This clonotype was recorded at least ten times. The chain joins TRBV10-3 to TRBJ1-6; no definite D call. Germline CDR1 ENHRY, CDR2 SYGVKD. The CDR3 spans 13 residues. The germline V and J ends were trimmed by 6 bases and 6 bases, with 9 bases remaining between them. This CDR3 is CAIRDGPNSPLHF. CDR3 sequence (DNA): TGTGCCATCAGGGACGGACCTAATTCACCCCTCCACTTT.

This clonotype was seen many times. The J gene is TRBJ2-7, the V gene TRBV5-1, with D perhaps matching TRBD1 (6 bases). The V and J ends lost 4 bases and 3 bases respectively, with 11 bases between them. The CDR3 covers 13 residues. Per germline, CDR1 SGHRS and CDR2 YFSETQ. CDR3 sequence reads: CASSADRIYEQYF. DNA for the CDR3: TGCGCCAGCAGCGCAGACAGGATCTACGAGCAGTACTTC.

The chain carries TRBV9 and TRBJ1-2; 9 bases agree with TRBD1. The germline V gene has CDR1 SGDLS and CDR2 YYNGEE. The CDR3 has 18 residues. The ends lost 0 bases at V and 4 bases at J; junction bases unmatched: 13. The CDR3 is CASSVGPGTGKLGYGYTF. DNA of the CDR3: TGTGCCAGCAGCGTAGGTCCTGGGACAGGGAAACTGGGCTATGGCTACACCTTC.

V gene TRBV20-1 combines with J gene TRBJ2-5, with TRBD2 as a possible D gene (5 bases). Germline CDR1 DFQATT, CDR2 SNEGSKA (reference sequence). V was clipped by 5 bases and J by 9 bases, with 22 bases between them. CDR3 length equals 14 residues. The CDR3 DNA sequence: TGCAGTGCTGGAACCGGGGTGGGCTATCAGCCCCAGTACTTC. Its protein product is CSAGTGVGYQPQYF.

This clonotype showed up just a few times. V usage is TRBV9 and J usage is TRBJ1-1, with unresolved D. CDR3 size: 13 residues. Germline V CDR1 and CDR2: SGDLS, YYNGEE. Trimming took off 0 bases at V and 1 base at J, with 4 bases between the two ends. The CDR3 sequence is CASSVAGNTEAFF. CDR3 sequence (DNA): TGTGCCAGCAGCGTAGCCGGGAACACTGAAGCTTTCTTT.

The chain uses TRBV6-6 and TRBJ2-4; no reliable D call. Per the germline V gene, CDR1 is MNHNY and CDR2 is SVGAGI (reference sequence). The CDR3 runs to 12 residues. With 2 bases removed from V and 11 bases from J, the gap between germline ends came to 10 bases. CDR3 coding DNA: TGTGCCAGCAGTTACGCGGTTTCGGTTCAGTACTTC. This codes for CASSYAVSVQYF.

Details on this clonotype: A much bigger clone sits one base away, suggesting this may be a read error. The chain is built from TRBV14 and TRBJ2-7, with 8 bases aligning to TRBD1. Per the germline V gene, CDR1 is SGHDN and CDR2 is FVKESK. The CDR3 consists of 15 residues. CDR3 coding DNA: TGTGCCAGCAGCCAAGATGGGACAGGTGTCAACGAGCCGTACTTC. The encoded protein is CASSQDGTGVNEPYF.

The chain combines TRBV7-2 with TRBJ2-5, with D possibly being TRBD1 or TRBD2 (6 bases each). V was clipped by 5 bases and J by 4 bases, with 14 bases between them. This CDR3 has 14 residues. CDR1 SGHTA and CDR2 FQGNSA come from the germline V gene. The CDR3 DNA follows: TGTGCCAGCAGCGAGGAGGGGGTGTTAGAGACCCAGTACTTC. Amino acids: CASSEEGVLETQYF.

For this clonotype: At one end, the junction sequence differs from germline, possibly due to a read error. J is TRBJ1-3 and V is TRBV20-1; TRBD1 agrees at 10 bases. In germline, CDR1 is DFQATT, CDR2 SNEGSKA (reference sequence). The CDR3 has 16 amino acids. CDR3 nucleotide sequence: TGCAATGCTAGTCGTGCTGGGACAGGGGTGGGAGACACCATATACTTT. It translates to CNASRAGTGVGDTIYF.

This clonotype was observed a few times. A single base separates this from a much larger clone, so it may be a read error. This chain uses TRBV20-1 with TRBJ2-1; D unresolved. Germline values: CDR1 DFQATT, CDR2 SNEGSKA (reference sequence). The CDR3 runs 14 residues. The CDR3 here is CSASWQVSYTEQFF. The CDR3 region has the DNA TGCAGTGCTAGCTGGCAAGTCTCCTACACTGAGCAGTTCTTC.

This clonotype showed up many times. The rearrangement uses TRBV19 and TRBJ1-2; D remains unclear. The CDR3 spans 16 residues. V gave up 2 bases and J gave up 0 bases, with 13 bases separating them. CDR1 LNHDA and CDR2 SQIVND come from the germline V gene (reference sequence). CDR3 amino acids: CASSILGQTPNYGYTF. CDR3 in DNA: TGTGCCAGTAGTATATTAGGGCAGACTCCTAACTATGGCTACACCTTC.

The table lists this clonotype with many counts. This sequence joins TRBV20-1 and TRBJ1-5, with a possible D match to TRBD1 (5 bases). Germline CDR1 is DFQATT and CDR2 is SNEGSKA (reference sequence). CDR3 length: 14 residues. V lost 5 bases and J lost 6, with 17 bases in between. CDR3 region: CSAHQGRGAQPQHF. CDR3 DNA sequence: TGCAGTGCTCACCAAGGGAGGGGTGCTCAGCCCCAGCATTTT.

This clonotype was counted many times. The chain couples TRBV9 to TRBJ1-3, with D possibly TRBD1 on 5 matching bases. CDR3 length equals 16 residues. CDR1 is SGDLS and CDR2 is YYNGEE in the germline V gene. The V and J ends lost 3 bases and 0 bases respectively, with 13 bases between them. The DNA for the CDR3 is TGTGCCAGCAGCGCGGCGGGGCGATACTCTGGAAACACCATATATTTT. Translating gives CASSAAGRYSGNTIYF.

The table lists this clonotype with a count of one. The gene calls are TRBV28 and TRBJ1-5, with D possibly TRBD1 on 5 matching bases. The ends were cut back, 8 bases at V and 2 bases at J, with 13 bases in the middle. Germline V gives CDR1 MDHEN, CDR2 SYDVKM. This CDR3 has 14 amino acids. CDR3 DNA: TGTGCCAGCGCCCTGGGGGGTGGCAATCAGCCCCAGCATTTT. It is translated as CASALGGGNQPQHF.